This passage covers 14 T cell receptor beta chains from one sample sequenced in a study of blood T cell repertoires in COVID-19. Data came from immunoSEQ multiplex PCR; TCRdb stores just in-frame clones and leaves some out. Of tens of thousands of clones listed, more than 75% are singletons. Source material: peripheral blood. All receptors come from a man aged 65 to 85 with active or convalescent COVID-19.

The count of this clone is one. This CDR3 reads CASSDESGGEYF. Here the CDR3 DNA reads TGTGCCAGCAGTGATGAGTCAGGGGGCGAGTACTTC. The chain has TRBV2 and TRBJ2-4; 8 nucleotides align to TRBD1. Trimming at V came to 3 bases and at J to 14 bases, leaving 6 bases not matched to a gene. CDR1 SNHLY and CDR2 FYNNEI come from the germline V gene. CDR3 size: 12 residues.

This sequence joins TRBV27 and TRBJ2-7; 8 positions agree with TRBD2. The trim removed 4 bases at V and 2 bases at J, leaving 10 bases unmatched. The CDR3 runs to 16 residues. Germline V CDR1 and CDR2: MNHEY, SMNVEV (reference sequence). DNA of the CDR3: TGTGCCAGCAGTTCTTGGGCCGGGAGGGGCACCTACGAGCAGTACTTC. Its translation is CASSSWAGRGTYEQYF.

The chain uses TRBV7-2 and TRBJ2-7; 8 bases map to TRBD2. The V gene's germline CDR1 is SGHTA and CDR2 FQGNSA. J was trimmed by 8 bases and V by 1 base; bases with no gene match: 10. The CDR3 length is 15 residues. CDR3 sequence reads: CASSLEGLGGTQQYF. In DNA form, the CDR3 reads TGTGCCAGCAGCTTAGAGGGACTAGGGGGTACCCAGCAGTACTTC.

This clone has a handful of counts. V gene TRBV24-1 combines with J gene TRBJ2-7; D not resolved. The germline gives CDR1 KGHDR, CDR2 SFDVKD. The CDR3 extends over 13 amino acids. V lost 9 bases and J 3 bases, leaving 14 bases between the germline ends. CDR3 region: CATAPVSYYEQYF. As DNA, the CDR3 is TGTGCCACCGCCCCGGTCTCCTACTACGAGCAGTACTTC.

The chain combines TRBV28 with TRBJ2-7, with D perhaps TRBD1 (7 bases). The CDR3 sequence is 14 residues long. The V gene lost 10 bases and the J gene lost 1 base, with 17 bases spanning the gap. Germline-derived CDR1 and CDR2 are MDHEN and SYDVKM. CDR3 in amino acids: CATWEAGGSYEQYF. The CDR3 nucleotides are TGTGCCACCTGGGAGGCAGGGGGTTCCTACGAGCAGTACTTC. The full variable domain, rest sourced from reference TRBV28 and TRBJ2-7, is DVKVTQSSRYLVKRTGEKVFLECVQDMDHENMFWYRQDPGLGLRLIYFSYDVKMKEKGDIPEGYSVSREKKERFSLILESASTNQTSMYLCATWEAGGSYEQYFGPGTRLTVT.

This rearrangement joins TRBV6-6 to TRBJ2-6; D gene ambiguous. V lost 5 bases and J lost 3, with 11 bases in between. The CDR3 totals 15 residues. Germline V gene sequence: CDR1 MNHNY, CDR2 SVGAGI (reference sequence). This CDR3 is CASSDMAYGANVLTF. The DNA for the CDR3 is TGTGCCAGCAGTGACATGGCATATGGGGCCAACGTCCTGACTTTC.

This clone was seen a handful of times. This rearrangement joins TRBV27 to TRBJ2-7, with TRBD2 identical over 7 bases. V lost 4 bases, J lost 0 bases, and 3 bases stayed unmatched. This CDR3 region has 14 residues. The germline V gene encodes CDR1 MNHEY and CDR2 SMNVEV (reference sequence). The CDR3 reads CASSYGGGSYEQYF. The CDR3 nucleotides are TGTGCCAGCAGTTATGGCGGGGGCTCCTACGAGCAGTACTTC.

The chain couples TRBV19 to TRBJ2-1; 15 nucleotides match TRBD2. Germline V gene data show CDR1 as LNHDA and CDR2 as SQIVND (reference sequence). This CDR3 region has 18 residues. Trimming cost V 5 bases and J 5 bases; bases outside gene matches: 10. The CDR3 protein is CASSLGLAGGDTDNEQFF. The CDR3 coding sequence is TGTGCCAGTAGTCTTGGACTAGCGGGAGGGGACACCGACAATGAGCAGTTCTTC. The full variable domain, rest sourced from reference TRBV19 and TRBJ2-1, is DGGITQSPKYLFRKEGQNVTLSCEQNLNHDAMYWYRQDPGQGLRLIYYSQIVNDFQKGDIAEGYSVSREKKESFPLTVTSAQKNPTAFYLCASSLGLAGGDTDNEQFFGPGTRLTVL.

The rearrangement uses TRBV2 and TRBJ2-1; 10 positions agree with TRBD2. V shed 4 bases and J 2 bases; nucleotides not matched to a gene: 2. The CDR3 has 15 amino acids. Germline lookup yields CDR1 SNHLY and CDR2 FYNNEI. The CDR3 nucleotides are TGTGCCAGCAGTGTGAGCGGGAGGGCCTACAATGAGCAGTTCTTC. Its translation is CASSVSGRAYNEQFF.

The genes are TRBV10-1 and TRBJ2-3, with no clear D. Germline V lookup: CDR1 WNHNN, CDR2 SYGVQD (reference sequence). CDR3 length: 14 amino acids. V lost 4 bases and J 1 base, leaving 9 bases between the germline ends. The CDR3 nucleotides are TGCGCCAGCAGTGTGAATCCAGGCACAGATACGCAGTATTTT. It translates to CASSVNPGTDTQYF.

The chain recombines TRBV24-1 with TRBJ2-5; D uncertain. The CDR3 length is 15 residues. Germline V CDR1 and CDR2: KGHDR, SFDVKD. V was cut by 4 bases and J by 5 bases, with 16 bases left in between. CDR3 protein: CATSDPTPVEETQYF. The CDR3, as DNA: TGTGCCACCAGTGACCCCACCCCAGTGGAGGAGACCCAGTACTTC.

The gene calls are TRBV6-5 and TRBJ2-1; 10 nucleotides match TRBD2. J was trimmed by 2 bases and V by 10 bases; bases with no gene match: 5. Per the germline V gene, CDR1 is MNHEY and CDR2 is SVGAGI. CDR3 length: 14 amino acids. CDR3 residues: CATRTSGAYNEQFF. CDR3 nucleotides: TGTGCCACCCGAACTAGCGGGGCCTACAATGAGCAGTTCTTC.

The chain recombines TRBV28 with TRBJ2-7; maybe TRBD1 (6 bases). With 5 bases removed from V and 0 bases from J, the gap between germline ends came to 11 bases. CDR1 MDHEN and CDR2 SYDVKM come from the germline V gene. The length of the CDR3 is 14 residues. The CDR3: CASSGPGHSYEQYF. In nucleotides, the CDR3 is TGTGCCAGCAGTGGCCCGGGACACTCCTACGAGCAGTACTTC. The whole variable domain, filled in from reference TRBV28 and TRBJ2-7, reads DVKVTQSSRYLVKRTGEKVFLECVQDMDHENMFWYRQDPGLGLRLIYFSYDVKMKEKGDIPEGYSVSREKKERFSLILESASTNQTSMYLCASSGPGHSYEQYFGPGTRLTVT.

The genes are TRBV9 and TRBJ2-1; possibly TRBD1 for D (6 bases). Germline V gene data show CDR1 as SGDLS and CDR2 as YYNGEE. The V end lost 5 bases, the J end lost 1 base, and 13 bases lay between the germline ends. The CDR3 spans 15 residues. CDR3 DNA sequence: TGTGCCAGCAGTCCAACAGGGTCGTCCTACAATGAGCAGTTCTTC. This translates into CASSPTGSSYNEQFF.